Presented here are 32 T cell receptor beta chains from one specimen sequenced in a study of shared clonotypes between healthy human individuals. Assay: immunoSEQ multiplex PCR; the TCRdb copy retains only in-frame clones and omits some. Among some 2,000,000 clones listed, roughly 95% were seen once. Naive CD8 cells, CD45RO-negative and positively selected for CCR7, excluded terminally differentiated effector memory CD45RA+ cells. Material for sequencing was naive CD8+ T cells sorted from blood. These receptors all come from a man younger than 35 in good health.

This rearrangement joins TRBV2 to TRBJ2-7, with 8 bases fitting TRBD2. Germline-derived CDR1 and CDR2 are SNHLY and FYNNEI. The CDR3 totals 15 residues. J lost 3 bases, V lost 3 bases, and 7 bases had no gene match. CDR3 in DNA: TGTGCCAGCAGTGACTCCGACGGGAGGGACTACGAGCAGTACTTC. Translated, it gives CASSDSDGRDYEQYF.

CDR3 coding DNA: TGTGCCAGCAGTTACTCAAGGTTCCAAGAGACCCAGTACTTC. The encoded protein is CASSYSRFQETQYF. The chain uses TRBV6-5 and TRBJ2-5; D is ambiguous. The germline gives CDR1 MNHEY, CDR2 SVGAGI. V lost 0 bases and J 1 base, leaving 6 bases between the germline ends. The CDR3 spans 14 residues.

This clone was seen a single time. V gene TRBV28 combines with J gene TRBJ1-2; D ambiguous. The CDR3 is 14 amino acids. V was clipped by 5 bases and J by 1 base, with 11 bases between them. CDR1 is MDHEN and CDR2 is SYDVKM in the germline V gene. CDR3 loop: CASSPRPGNYGYTF. CDR3 nucleotide sequence: TGTGCCAGCAGTCCGCGACCGGGTAACTATGGCTACACCTTC.

This chain links TRBV4-3 with TRBJ2-7; 7 bases are shared with TRBD2. Germline V gene data show CDR1 as LGHNA and CDR2 as YSLEER. This CDR3 region has 17 residues. V lost 4 bases to trimming and J lost 0 bases; unmatched junction nucleotides: 12. The CDR3 DNA reads as TGCGCCAGCAGCCCTGGGATAGGGACTACCCTCTCCTACGAGCAGTACTTC. Protein sequence: CASSPGIGTTLSYEQYF.

The rearrangement uses TRBV2 and TRBJ1-1, with D tentatively TRBD1 (5 bases). Germline V gene lookup returns CDR1 SNHLY and CDR2 FYNNEI. Trimming pared 6 bases from V and 6 bases from J, leaving 11 bases between. The CDR3 runs 12 residues. The CDR3 DNA is TGTGCCAGCAGGTCCCGGGACCCTGAAGCTTTCTTT. This gives the protein CASRSRDPEAFF.

The chain has TRBV7-8 and TRBJ2-7, with TRBD2 identical over 10 bases. Germline V gene lookup returns CDR1 SGHVS and CDR2 FQNEAQ. The ends lost 5 bases at V and 0 bases at J; junction bases unmatched: 13. The CDR3 spans 18 residues. This CDR3 reads CASSPLLAGDLSSYEQYF. CDR3 nucleotides: TGTGCCAGCAGCCCCCTCCTAGCGGGAGATCTGAGCTCCTACGAGCAGTACTTC.

This clone was picked up one time. V is TRBV7-9 and J is TRBJ2-3; 10 bases align to TRBD1. In germline, CDR1 is SEHNR, CDR2 FQNEAQ (reference sequence). J lost 0 bases, V lost 4 bases, and 4 bases had no gene match. There are 16 residues in the CDR3. Here the CDR3 DNA reads TGTGCCAGCAGCTCGACAGGGGGCACTAGCACAGATACGCAGTATTTT. This encodes CASSSTGGTSTDTQYF.

V gene TRBV30 combines with J gene TRBJ2-2; D may be TRBD1 (6 bases). CDR1 and CDR2 from the germline V gene are GTSNPN and SVGIG (reference sequence). V lost 0 bases, J lost 4 bases, and 12 bases lay in between. The CDR3 totals 15 residues. The CDR3 bases are TGTGCCTGGAGTGTACAGGGCTGGGGCACCGGGGAGCTGTTTTTT. It specifies CAWSVQGWGTGELFF.

This chain uses TRBV7-8 with TRBJ1-1; D is perhaps TRBD1 (5 bases). Trimming cost V 1 base and J 8 bases, with 11 bases left between them. CDR3 length: 13 residues. The germline V gene encodes CDR1 SGHVS and CDR2 FQNEAQ. The CDR3 nucleotides read TGTGCCAGCAGCTTAGAGGGGATCGGGGAAGCTTTCTTT. It translates to CASSLEGIGEAFF.

The rearrangement uses TRBV19 and TRBJ2-7; D is unresolved. Germline lookup yields CDR1 LNHDA and CDR2 SQIVND (reference sequence). V lost 1 base, J lost 2 bases, and 12 bases lay in between. This CDR3 is 15 amino acids long. CDR3 DNA: TGTGCCAGTAGTATAGGGGCTCTGGGAACCTACGAGCAGTACTTC. Its protein is CASSIGALGTYEQYF.

DNA of the CDR3: TGCGCCAGCAGTGAGTCGGGGAGATCGGGCATCAATGAGCAGTTCTTC. Amino acid sequence: CASSESGRSGINEQFF. The rearrangement links TRBV10-1 to TRBJ2-1; D is possibly TRBD2 (5 bases). Germline V gives CDR1 WNHNN, CDR2 SYGVQD (reference sequence). CDR3 size: 16 residues. Deletions cut 0 bases from V and 6 bases from J, with 15 bases between.

V usage is TRBV4-1 and J usage is TRBJ2-3; D is unresolved. This CDR3 spans 15 amino acids. V was clipped by 2 bases and J by 3 bases, with 12 bases between them. CDR1 and CDR2 from the germline V gene are MGHRA and YSYEKL. DNA for the CDR3: TGCGCCAGCAGCCAACGAATGGTTTCTACAGATACGCAGTATTTT. Translated, it gives CASSQRMVSTDTQYF.

This clone appeared once. The same CDR3 arises from other DNA sequences in this sample as well. The chain combines TRBV28 with TRBJ2-5; D is perhaps TRBD1 (6 bases). CDR1 and CDR2 from the germline V gene are MDHEN and SYDVKM. This CDR3 is built from 13 residues. V dropped 3 bases and J dropped 4 bases, with 9 bases sitting between them. CDR3 DNA sequence: TGTGCCAGCAGTTTTTTAGGGGGAGAGACCCAGTACTTC. Translation gives CASSFLGGETQYF.

The J gene is TRBJ2-7, the V gene TRBV30, with no clear D. The CDR3 length is 13 residues. Germline CDR1 reads GTSNPN; CDR2 reads SVGIG (reference sequence). Deletions cut 2 bases from V and 2 bases from J, with 10 bases between. The CDR3 loop is CAWSFAGPYEQYF. For the CDR3, the DNA is TGTGCCTGGAGTTTTGCAGGTCCCTACGAGCAGTACTTC. The full variable domain, rest sourced from reference TRBV30 and TRBJ2-7, is SQTIHQWPATLVQPVGSPLSLECTVEGTSNPNLYWYRQAAGRGLQLLFYSVGIGQISSEVPQNLSASRPQDRQFILSSKKLLLSDSGFYLCAWSFAGPYEQYFGPGTRLTVT.

The sample holds a few counts of this clone. The sample holds other DNA sequences that translate to the same CDR3. The chain carries TRBV5-6 and TRBJ2-7; no clear D gene. The CDR3 sequence is 11 residues long. V was clipped by 1 base and J by 6 bases, with 5 bases between them. Germline V CDR1 and CDR2: SGHDT, YYEEEE. Here the CDR3 reads CASSLMGEQYF. For the CDR3, the DNA is TGTGCCAGCAGCTTGATGGGCGAGCAGTACTTC. The full variable domain, its missing parts supplied by reference TRBV5-6 and TRBJ2-7, is DAGVTQSPTHLIKTRGQQVTLRCSPKSGHDTVSWYQQALGQGPQFIFQYYEEEERQRGNFPDRFSGHQFPNYSSELNVNALLLGDSALYLCASSLMGEQYFGPGTRLTVT.

Only one count was recorded for this clone. Other DNA variants within this sample encode the same CDR3. This rearrangement joins TRBV29-1 to TRBJ1-4; weak D call: TRBD1 (6 bases). Germline V gene lookup returns CDR1 SQVTM and CDR2 ANQGSEA. The ends were cut back, 5 bases at V and 0 bases at J, with 7 bases in the middle. The CDR3 sequence is 13 residues long. In DNA form, the CDR3 reads TGCAGCGTTTGGACAGCAACTAATGAAAAACTGTTTTTT. Residues: CSVWTATNEKLFF.

The chain is built from TRBV6-1 and TRBJ1-6; maybe TRBD1 (5 bases). The CDR3 sequence is 18 residues long. Trimming took off 0 bases at V and 0 bases at J, with 12 bases between the two ends. Germline CDR1 is MNHNS and CDR2 is SASEGT. CDR3 loop: CASSEAHGAVSYNSPLHF. In DNA, the CDR3 is TGTGCCAGCAGTGAAGCGCATGGGGCCGTCTCCTATAATTCACCCCTCCACTTT.

The rearrangement links TRBV19 to TRBJ2-3, with a tentative D call TRBD2 (5 bases). Germline V gives CDR1 LNHDA, CDR2 SQIVND (reference sequence). The CDR3 has 15 residues. V shed 4 bases and J shed 7 bases, with 18 bases lying between them. The CDR3 here is CASSSPVSGIHTQYF. CDR3 bases: TGTGCCAGTAGTAGCCCCGTGTCCGGGATTCATACGCAGTATTTT.

V gene TRBV18 combines with J gene TRBJ1-1; D gene unclear. Deletions cut 2 bases from V and 8 bases from J, with 9 bases between. CDR1 and CDR2 (germline): KGHSH, LQKENI. The CDR3 spans 12 residues. This CDR3 reads CASSPNSLEAFF. DNA of the CDR3: TGTGCCAGCTCACCAAACTCGTTGGAAGCTTTCTTT.

The V and J genes are TRBV4-1 and TRBJ1-3, with D uncertain. The CDR3 sequence is 15 residues long. V lost 1 base and J 5 bases, leaving 12 bases between the germline ends. In germline, CDR1 is MGHRA, CDR2 YSYEKL. The CDR3 region has the DNA TGCGCCAGCAGCCAAGCGAACAGCGGCAGAAACACCATATATTTT. Its protein is CASSQANSGRNTIYF.

This chain joins TRBV6-1 and TRBJ2-4; the D is unclear. Germline V gene data show CDR1 as MNHNS and CDR2 as SASEGT. Trimming took off 4 bases at V and 8 bases at J, with 21 bases between the two ends. The CDR3 covers 16 residues. The CDR3 region is CASSALTPALEDIQYF. In DNA form, the CDR3 reads TGTGCCAGCAGTGCTCTGACCCCAGCTCTAGAAGACATTCAGTACTTC.

The chain employs TRBV10-1 and TRBJ2-7, with 14 bases lining up with TRBD2. The junction had 6 bases not matched to a gene; V was cut back by 3 bases and J by 5 bases. Germline CDR1 and CDR2: WNHNN and SYGVQD (reference sequence). CDR3 length: 16 amino acids. CDR3 protein: CASSDFPGLAGDEQYF. The CDR3 DNA sequence: TGCGCCAGCAGTGATTTCCCGGGACTAGCGGGAGACGAGCAGTACTTC.

The chain joins TRBV25-1 to TRBJ2-1, with D perhaps TRBD2 (5 bases). The germline V gene has CDR1 MGHDK and CDR2 SYGVNS. This CDR3 comprises 15 residues. Trimming took off 1 base at V and 3 bases at J, with 10 bases between the two ends. The CDR3 DNA reads as TGTGCCAGCAGTGAATTTGGTAGCGTCTACAATGAGCAGTTCTTC. Encoded protein: CASSEFGSVYNEQFF.

The V call is TRBV11-1, the J call TRBJ1-1; no clear D gene. The germline V and J ends were trimmed by 1 base and 1 base, with 7 bases remaining between them. From germline, CDR1 is SGHAT and CDR2 FQDESV (reference sequence). This CDR3 region has 14 residues. The CDR3 nucleotides read TGTGCCAGCAGCTTAGAACAAACGAACACTGAAGCTTTCTTT. Encoded protein: CASSLEQTNTEAFF. Complete variable domain (other parts from reference TRBV11-1 and TRBJ1-1): EAEVAQSPRYKITEKSQAVAFWCDPISGHATLYWYRQILGQGPELLVQFQDESVVDDSQLPKDRFSAERLKGVDSTLKIQPAELGDSAMYLCASSLEQTNTEAFFGQGTRLTVV.

The chain links TRBV9 to TRBJ2-7; D assignment may be TRBD1 or TRBD2 (7 bases each). The CDR3 spans 14 residues. With 4 bases removed from V and 6 bases from J, the gap between germline ends came to 17 bases. Germline lookup yields CDR1 SGDLS and CDR2 YYNGEE. The CDR3, as DNA: TGTGCCAGCAGCCCAGGGGGGGTTCCGGTCGAGCAGTACTTC. This translates into CASSPGGVPVEQYF.

This clone was found once. The chain is built from TRBV13 and TRBJ2-7, with TRBD1 as a possible D gene (5 bases). In germline, CDR1 is PRHDT, CDR2 FYEKMQ (reference sequence). Trimming took off 0 bases at V and 3 bases at J, with 9 bases between the two ends. This CDR3 has 14 amino acids. The CDR3 region has the DNA TGTGCCAGCAGCTTAGGCAGGGTTGGCTACGAGCAGTACTTC. Protein sequence: CASSLGRVGYEQYF.

V is TRBV5-4 and J is TRBJ2-7; 9 nucleotides match TRBD2. Germline CDR1 SGHNT, CDR2 YYREEE (reference sequence). The CDR3 spans 15 residues. Germline trimming cut 0 bases from V and 1 base from J; bases unmatched to any gene: 2. The CDR3 spells CASSLAAGGSYEQYF. The CDR3 bases are TGTGCCAGCAGCTTGGCGGCGGGGGGGTCCTACGAGCAGTACTTC.

The chain uses TRBV7-9 and TRBJ2-7; D not certain. Germline V gene data show CDR1 as SEHNR and CDR2 as FQNEAQ (reference sequence). V was cut by 4 bases and J by 5 bases, with 12 bases left in between. This CDR3 spans 13 amino acids. CDR3 bases: TGTGCCAGCAGCTCCGACTCATCCCACGAGCAGTACTTC. Its translation is CASSSDSSHEQYF. Full variable domain (outside the CDR3, taken from reference TRBV7-9 and TRBJ2-7): DTGVSQNPRHKITKRGQNVTFRCDPISEHNRLYWYRQTLGQGPEFLTYFQNEAQLEKSRLLSDRFSAERPKGSFSTLEIQRTEQGDSAMYLCASSSDSSHEQYFGPGTRLTVT.

The chain employs TRBV4-3 and TRBJ2-1; 8 nucleotides agree with TRBD2. The V segment lost 4 bases and the J segment 5 bases; nucleotides outside the gene matches: 16. The length of the CDR3 is 18 residues. Germline V gene sequence: CDR1 LGHNA, CDR2 YSLEER. The CDR3 region is CASSRSGLAGEPDNEQFF. DNA of the CDR3: TGCGCCAGCAGCCGAAGCGGCCTAGCGGGTGAACCGGACAATGAGCAGTTCTTC.

The rearrangement links TRBV4-3 to TRBJ2-1; 16 bases are a match to TRBD2. Germline assignment: CDR1 LGHNA and CDR2 YSLEER. The CDR3 loop spans 17 amino acids. The V segment lost 1 base and the J segment 7 bases; nucleotides outside the gene matches: 4. The CDR3 here is CASSQVTGLAGGNEQFF. CDR3 DNA sequence: TGCGCCAGCAGCCAAGTGACGGGACTAGCGGGGGGGAATGAGCAGTTCTTC.

The DNA for the CDR3 is TGTGCCAGCAGCCCAAGCGGAACCCTCACAGATACGCAGTATTTT. Translating gives CASSPSGTLTDTQYF. This chain uses TRBV7-3 with TRBJ2-3; maybe TRBD2 (5 bases). Germline loops: CDR1 SGHTA, CDR2 FQGTGA. The V end lost 5 bases, the J end lost 2 bases, and 14 bases lay between the germline ends. The CDR3 extends over 15 amino acids.

This clone was picked up one time. In the same sample, other DNA sequences code for this CDR3. The chain recombines TRBV4-3 with TRBJ1-1; 9 nucleotides agree with TRBD1. The V gene end was trimmed by 1 base and the J gene end by 0 bases; junction bases not matched to a gene: 0. The CDR3 loop spans 15 amino acids. The germline V gene has CDR1 LGHNA and CDR2 YSLEER. Written as DNA, the CDR3 is TGCGCCAGCAGCCAAGGGACAGGGGTGAACACTGAAGCTTTCTTT. Its protein is CASSQGTGVNTEAFF.